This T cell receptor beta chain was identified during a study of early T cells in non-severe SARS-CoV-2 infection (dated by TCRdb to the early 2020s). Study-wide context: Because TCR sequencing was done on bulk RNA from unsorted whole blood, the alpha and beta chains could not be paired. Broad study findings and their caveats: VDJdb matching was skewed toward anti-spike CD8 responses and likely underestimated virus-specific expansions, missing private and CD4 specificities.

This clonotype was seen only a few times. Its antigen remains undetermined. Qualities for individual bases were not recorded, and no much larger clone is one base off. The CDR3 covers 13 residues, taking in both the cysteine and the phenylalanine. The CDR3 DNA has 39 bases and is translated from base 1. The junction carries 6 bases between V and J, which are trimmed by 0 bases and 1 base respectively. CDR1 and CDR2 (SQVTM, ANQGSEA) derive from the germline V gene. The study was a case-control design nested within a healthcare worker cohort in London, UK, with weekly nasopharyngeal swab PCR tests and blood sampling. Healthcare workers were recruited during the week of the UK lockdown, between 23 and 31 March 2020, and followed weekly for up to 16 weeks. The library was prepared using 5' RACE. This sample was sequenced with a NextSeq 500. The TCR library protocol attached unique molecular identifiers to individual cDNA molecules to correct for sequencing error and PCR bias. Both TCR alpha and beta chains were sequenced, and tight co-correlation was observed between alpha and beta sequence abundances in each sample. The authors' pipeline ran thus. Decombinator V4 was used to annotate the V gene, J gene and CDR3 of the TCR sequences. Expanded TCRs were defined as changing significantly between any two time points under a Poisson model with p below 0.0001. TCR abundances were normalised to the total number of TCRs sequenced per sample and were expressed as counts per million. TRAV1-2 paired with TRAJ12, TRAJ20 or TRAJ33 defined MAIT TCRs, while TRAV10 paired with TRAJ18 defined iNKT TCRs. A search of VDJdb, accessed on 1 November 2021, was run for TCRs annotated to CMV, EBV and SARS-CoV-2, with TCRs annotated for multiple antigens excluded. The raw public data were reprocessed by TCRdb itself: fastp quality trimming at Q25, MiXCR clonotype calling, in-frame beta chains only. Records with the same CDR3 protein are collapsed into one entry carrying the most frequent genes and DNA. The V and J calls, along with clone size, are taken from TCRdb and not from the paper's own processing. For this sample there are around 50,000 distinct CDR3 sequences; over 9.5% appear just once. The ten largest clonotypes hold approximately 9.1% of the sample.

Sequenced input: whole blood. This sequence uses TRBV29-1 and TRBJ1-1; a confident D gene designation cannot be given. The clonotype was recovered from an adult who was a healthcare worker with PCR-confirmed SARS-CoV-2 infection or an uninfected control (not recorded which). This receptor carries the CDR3 CSVEDQGNTEAFF. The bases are TGCAGCGTTGAAGATCAAGGGAACACTGAAGCTTTCTTT.